Listed below are T cell receptor beta chains from one sample, sequenced in a study of T cell responses to AZD1222 COVID-19 vaccine. Profiled with immunoSEQ multiplex PCR; TCRdb holds only in-frame clones, not every one. The table shows around 81,000 clones, with 85% to 95% occurring only once. Source: peripheral blood, taken 28 days after the second AZD1222 dose. The receptors shown here come from an adult who received the AZD1222 COVID-19 vaccine. Each CDR3 is given without its conserved first and last residue. The D gene is left open where the match is weak. Clone sizes are given selectively: once, few, many, or a class where the clone is expanded.

d_call: -
j_call: TRBJ1-1
v_call: TRBV27
clone_size: -
cdr3_aa: ASSLDSGLEAF

d_call: -
j_call: TRBJ2-5
v_call: TRBV7-9
clone_size: -
cdr3_aa: ASSQKLDRDETQY

d_call: TRBD1
j_call: TRBJ2-5
v_call: TRBV27
clone_size: -
cdr3_aa: ASSSPGQGEETQY

d_call: TRBD1
j_call: TRBJ2-7
v_call: TRBV19
clone_size: -
cdr3_aa: ASSSPGTVIYEQY

d_call: -
j_call: TRBJ2-7
v_call: TRBV28
clone_size: -
cdr3_aa: ASSFTSAFDEQY

d_call: -
j_call: TRBJ2-2
v_call: TRBV11-3
clone_size: -
cdr3_aa: ASSLGQNTGELF

d_call: -
j_call: TRBJ2-3
v_call: TRBV7-2
clone_size: once
cdr3_aa: ASSPWGRGSTDTQY

d_call: -
j_call: TRBJ1-2
v_call: TRBV5-4
clone_size: -
cdr3_aa: ASRSPGTPYGYT

d_call: TRBD2
j_call: TRBJ2-1
v_call: TRBV28
clone_size: -
cdr3_aa: ASTGLAGDPSYNEQF

d_call: TRBD1
j_call: TRBJ1-1
v_call: TRBV6-1
clone_size: -
cdr3_aa: ASSEDHRGKAF

d_call: -
j_call: TRBJ2-1
v_call: TRBV4-1
clone_size: -
cdr3_aa: ASSPRINYEQF

d_call: TRBD1
j_call: TRBJ2-1
v_call: TRBV5-1
clone_size: -
cdr3_aa: ASSTGQVGNEQF

d_call: TRBD2
j_call: TRBJ2-7
v_call: TRBV5-8
clone_size: -
cdr3_aa: ASSFREGIGYEQY

d_call: -
j_call: TRBJ1-5
v_call: TRBV10-3
clone_size: -
cdr3_aa: AIGGRWELIESNQPQH

d_call: -
j_call: TRBJ2-1
v_call: TRBV19
clone_size: -
cdr3_aa: ASSINRFSEQF

d_call: -
j_call: TRBJ2-1
v_call: TRBV7-8
clone_size: -
cdr3_aa: ASSLGLDNEQF

d_call: -
j_call: TRBJ2-7
v_call: TRBV4-1
clone_size: -
cdr3_aa: ASSQGGTGNYEQY

d_call: -
j_call: TRBJ2-2
v_call: TRBV11-2
clone_size: -
cdr3_aa: ASSRESHGELF

d_call: -
j_call: TRBJ1-2
v_call: TRBV2
clone_size: -
cdr3_aa: ASSEGWADGYT

d_call: -
j_call: TRBJ1-1
v_call: TRBV27
clone_size: -
cdr3_aa: ASSLGLEAF

d_call: -
j_call: TRBJ1-1
v_call: TRBV27
clone_size: -
cdr3_aa: ASSTNRETEAF

d_call: TRBD2
j_call: TRBJ2-7
v_call: TRBV5-6
clone_size: once
cdr3_aa: ASSRFGLAGGTYEQY

d_call: -
j_call: TRBJ1-4
v_call: TRBV21-1
clone_size: few
cdr3_aa: ASSKETGETTNEKLF

d_call: TRBD1
j_call: TRBJ1-4
v_call: TRBV27
clone_size: -
cdr3_aa: ASSFRGHYEKLF

d_call: TRBD1
j_call: TRBJ1-6
v_call: TRBV4-2
clone_size: -
cdr3_aa: ASSQEQGASPLH

d_call: -
j_call: TRBJ1-1
v_call: TRBV2
clone_size: once
cdr3_aa: ASEGRTVNTEAF

d_call: -
j_call: TRBJ1-5
v_call: TRBV6-2/TRBV6-3
clone_size: few
cdr3_aa: ASSAGGGRPQH

d_call: TRBD2
j_call: TRBJ2-7
v_call: TRBV6-2/TRBV6-3
clone_size: -
cdr3_aa: ASSYGGVSYEQY

d_call: TRBD2
j_call: TRBJ2-7
v_call: TRBV5-1
clone_size: -
cdr3_aa: ASSLASGSYEQY

d_call: TRBD1
j_call: TRBJ1-4
v_call: TRBV7-2
clone_size: -
cdr3_aa: ASSLSGTGIEKLF

d_call: TRBD1
j_call: TRBJ2-2
v_call: TRBV29-1
clone_size: -
cdr3_aa: SVESETGGATGELF

d_call: TRBD1
j_call: TRBJ1-4
v_call: TRBV19
clone_size: few
cdr3_aa: ASRPGGADDEKLF

d_call: -
j_call: TRBJ1-5
v_call: TRBV28
clone_size: once
cdr3_aa: ASSLGLQEH

d_call: -
j_call: TRBJ1-2
v_call: TRBV4-1
clone_size: -
cdr3_aa: ASSPLGLPYGYT

d_call: TRBD2
j_call: TRBJ2-1
v_call: TRBV19
clone_size: few
cdr3_aa: ASSAATSGYGYNEQF

d_call: -
j_call: TRBJ1-2
v_call: TRBV13
clone_size: -
cdr3_aa: ASSPEGQGGGYT

d_call: TRBD2
j_call: TRBJ2-5
v_call: TRBV4-2
clone_size: -
cdr3_aa: ASSQAGGLETQY

d_call: TRBD2
j_call: TRBJ2-4
v_call: TRBV2
clone_size: -
cdr3_aa: ASSGLAGGNIQY

d_call: TRBD2
j_call: TRBJ2-7
v_call: TRBV5-5
clone_size: -
cdr3_aa: ASRPDAGAGHEQY

d_call: -
j_call: TRBJ1-1
v_call: TRBV3-1/TRBV3-2
clone_size: -
cdr3_aa: ASSQKAGNTEAF

d_call: -
j_call: TRBJ1-4
v_call: TRBV6-2/TRBV6-3
clone_size: -
cdr3_aa: ASSYHLRAPTNEKLF